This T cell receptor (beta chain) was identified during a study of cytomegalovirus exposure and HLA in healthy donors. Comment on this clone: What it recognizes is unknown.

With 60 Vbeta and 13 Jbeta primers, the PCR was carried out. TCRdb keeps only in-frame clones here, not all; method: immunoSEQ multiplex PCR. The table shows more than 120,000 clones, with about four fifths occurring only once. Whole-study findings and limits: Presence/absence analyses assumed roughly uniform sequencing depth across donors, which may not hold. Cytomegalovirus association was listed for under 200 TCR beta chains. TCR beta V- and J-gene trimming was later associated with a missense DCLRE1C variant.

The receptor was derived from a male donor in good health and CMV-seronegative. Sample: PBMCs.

DNA for the CDR3: TGCGCCAGCAGCCCCGACCGAGCGGATGGCCAGTACTTC. This translates into CASSPDRADGQYF. The genes are TRBV5-1 and TRBJ2-5; TRBD2 is a possible D gene (5 bases). The CDR3 has 13 amino acids. V shed 4 bases and J shed 10 bases, with 17 bases lying between them. Germline V gives CDR1 SGHRS, CDR2 YFSETQ.